Listed below are T cell receptor beta chains from one sample, sequenced in a study of T cells expressing NK-cell markers. TCRdb reprocessed the 5' RACE reads, keeping one entry per CDR3 protein, no DNA. The sample has 150,000 to 200,000 distinct CDR3 sequences, and its top ten clones hold just over 20%. Sequencing used blood T cells: a sorted CD56 or NKG2C T cell subset, CD4+ or CD8+ T cells, or bulk PBMC T cells (not recorded which). Receptors were obtained from a man aged 18 to 70 in good health. The CDR3 runs from the conserved cysteine through the conserved F or W.

j_gene: TRBJ2-5
v_gene: TRBV20-1
CDR3aa: CSAGGGGGKTQYF

j_gene: TRBJ2-5
v_gene: TRBV6-2/TRBV6-3
CDR3aa: CASSSPAGQETQYF

j_gene: TRBJ2-1
v_gene: TRBV9
CDR3aa: CASSGEGLVVEQFF

j_gene: TRBJ2-7
v_gene: TRBV11-2
CDR3aa: CASSLIPDNSEQYF

j_gene: TRBJ1-2
v_gene: TRBV25-1
CDR3aa: CASSDSPRGPNGYTF

j_gene: TRBJ2-1
v_gene: TRBV3-1
CDR3aa: CASSPKLGEGYNEQFF

j_gene: TRBJ1-2
v_gene: TRBV12-3/TRBV12-4
CDR3aa: CASSFNRVENGYTF

j_gene: TRBJ2-1
v_gene: TRBV6-1
CDR3aa: CASRSGTWRLSYNEQFF

j_gene: TRBJ2-4
v_gene: TRBV3-1
CDR3aa: CASSQELGDRLSLAKNIQYF

j_gene: TRBJ2-2
v_gene: TRBV7-9
CDR3aa: CASSLAMGGMEELFF

j_gene: TRBJ1-2
v_gene: TRBV19
CDR3aa: CASSISGRYLNYGYTF

j_gene: TRBJ1-2
v_gene: TRBV12-3/TRBV12-4
CDR3aa: CASSLMPPGGVGGYTF

j_gene: TRBJ1-5
v_gene: TRBV28
CDR3aa: CASSDPGQYSNQPQHF

j_gene: TRBJ1-2
v_gene: TRBV12-5
CDR3aa: CASGNTPGYTF

j_gene: TRBJ1-4
v_gene: TRBV28
CDR3aa: CASSFGTGGEKLFF